Described below is a single TCR beta chain sequence and its context. This sample stems from a study of cytomegalovirus exposure and HLA in healthy donors. The donors were part of the roughly 120-subject validation cohort, which stood apart from the roughly 670-subject first cohort. Only in-frame clones appear in the TCRdb table, and some are missing; sequencing was by immunoSEQ multiplex PCR. The sample yields more than 150,000 clones, around nine tenths seen once. Per germline, CDR1 MNHEY and CDR2 SMNVEV (reference sequence). There are 14 residues in the CDR3. The V gene lost 0 bases and the J gene lost 1 base, with 7 bases spanning the gap.

V gene TRBV27 combines with J gene TRBJ2-7, with D perhaps TRBD2 (5 bases). The sample comprised PBMCs. The receptor's source is a man younger than 35 in good health and CMV-seronegative. This CDR3 is CASSLSPGSYEQYF. Written as DNA, the CDR3 is TGTGCCAGCAGTTTATCTCCGGGATCCTACGAGCAGTACTTC.